A single sample is the source of the 29 T cell receptor beta chains below, sequenced in a study of beta chain features in type 1 diabetes. Expressed TCRB transcripts were sequenced, since all the RNA that had been isolated was reverse transcribed. Using immunoSEQ multiplex PCR, the repertoire was profiled, and TCRdb retains in-frame clones only, with some absent. The data hold some 150,000 clones, with approximately 52% observed a single time. The material sequenced was Tregs from blood. The receptors come from a man aged 18 to 29 in good health.

The V gene is TRBV5-1, the J gene TRBJ2-1; 12 bases agree with TRBD2. The V gene end was trimmed by 0 bases and the J gene end by 8 bases; junction bases not matched to a gene: 6. Germline V gene sequence: CDR1 SGHRS, CDR2 YFSETQ. This CDR3 comprises 16 residues. The CDR3 DNA sequence: TGCGCCAGCAGCTTGGCTGGACTAGCGGGAATCGATGAGCAGTTCTTC. It codes for CASSLAGLAGIDEQFF.

This clone was counted a few times. This chain connects TRBV14 to TRBJ1-4; D not certain. From germline, CDR1 is SGHDN and CDR2 FVKESK. This CDR3 comprises 14 residues. V was cut by 4 bases and J by 8 bases, with 14 bases left in between. CDR3 sequence reads: CASSPSPLREKLFF. As DNA, the CDR3 is TGTGCCAGCAGCCCCAGCCCTTTGAGGGAAAAACTGTTTTTT.

The chain combines TRBV4-2 with TRBJ1-2, with 8 nucleotides matching TRBD1. The CDR3 has 15 amino acids. The trim removed 1 base at V and 3 bases at J, leaving 4 bases unmatched. The germline CDR1 and CDR2 sequences are LGHNA and YNFKEQ. The CDR3 coding sequence is TGTGCCAGCAGCCAAGGGGCAGGGGGCGACTATGGCTACACCTTC. The encoded protein is CASSQGAGGDYGYTF.

The rearrangement uses TRBV7-9 and TRBJ2-1, with TRBD1 matching 7 bases. Germline V gene sequence: CDR1 SEHNR, CDR2 FQNEAQ (reference sequence). The CDR3 has 16 amino acids. The J segment lost 8 bases and the V segment lost 5 bases, leaving 15 bases of the junction unmatched. The CDR3 is CASSTRQGIPHHEQFF. In DNA form, the CDR3 reads TGTGCCAGCAGCACCAGACAGGGTATTCCCCACCATGAGCAGTTCTTC.

The chain uses TRBV7-2 and TRBJ2-5; 8 bases fit TRBD2. This CDR3 has 15 residues. Losses at the gene ends were 3 bases for V and 5 bases for J; bases not matched to a gene: 8. CDR1 is SGHTA and CDR2 is FQGNSA in the germline V gene. In nucleotides, the CDR3 is TGTGCCAGCAGCTTCTCTGGACTAGCCTCGGAGACCCAGTACTTC. Its translation: CASSFSGLASETQYF.

The V gene is TRBV4-1, the J gene TRBJ2-6; no clear D. Trimming removed 8 bases from V and 1 base from J, with 3 bases in between. Germline-derived CDR1 and CDR2 are MGHRA and YSYEKL. The CDR3 runs 12 residues. The chain's CDR3 is CASLSGANVLTF. CDR3 DNA: TGCGCCAGCCTATCTGGGGCCAACGTCCTGACTTTC.

This rearrangement joins TRBV19 to TRBJ1-5; 8 bases are a match to TRBD1. Germline CDR1 and CDR2: LNHDA and SQIVND (reference sequence). The trim removed 8 bases at V and 7 bases at J, leaving 7 bases unmatched. There are 13 residues in the CDR3. CDR3 coding DNA: TGTGCCAGTTCTGGCACAGGGGGGCAGCCCCAGCATTTT. This sequence encodes CASSGTGGQPQHF.

This clone has more than one count but fewer than ten. V and J are TRBV7-8 and TRBJ2-7, with TRBD2 matching 13 bases. This CDR3 is 14 amino acids long. J was trimmed by 7 bases and V by 5 bases; bases with no gene match: 5. Germline-derived CDR1 and CDR2 are SGHVS and FQNEAQ. The CDR3 nucleotides read TGTGCCAGCAGCATAGGGGGACTAGCGGGGGAGCAGTACTTC. It encodes CASSIGGLAGEQYF.

This chain uses TRBV5-6 with TRBJ2-3, with TRBD2 matching over 9 bases. Germline V gene lookup returns CDR1 SGHDT and CDR2 YYEEEE. The CDR3 contains 13 residues. V lost 4 bases to trimming and J lost 7 bases; unmatched junction nucleotides: 4. In nucleotides, the CDR3 is TGTGCCAGCAGCACCGGACTAGCGAATACGCAGTATTTT. Residues: CASSTGLANTQYF.

The CDR3, as DNA: TGCGCCAGCAGCCAAGATGCTTTCAGGGGTAGCGGGAGGGCCGACGAGCAGTACTTC. Translating it yields CASSQDAFRGSGRADEQYF. The chain carries TRBV4-3 and TRBJ2-5; the match to TRBD2 covers 11 bases. TRBJ2-7 matches the DNA end more closely, so the J call is doubtful. The CDR3 is 19 residues long. Per germline, CDR1 LGHNA and CDR2 YSLEER.

The chain carries TRBV7-9 and TRBJ1-1; tentative D call: TRBD1 (5 bases). The germline gives CDR1 SEHNR, CDR2 FQNEAQ (reference sequence). Trimming pared 1 base from V and 1 base from J, leaving 7 bases between. CDR3 length equals 14 residues. The CDR3 protein is CASSLEQANTEAFF. CDR3 sequence (DNA): TGTGCCAGCAGCTTAGAACAGGCGAACACTGAAGCTTTCTTT.

This rearrangement joins TRBV5-1 to TRBJ1-5, with D perhaps matching TRBD1 (6 bases). This CDR3 contains 13 residues. Germline loops: CDR1 SGHRS, CDR2 YFSETQ. V lost 4 bases, J lost 4 bases, and 9 bases lay in between. The CDR3 nucleotides are TGCGCCAGCAGCGCCGACAGGAATCAGCCCCAGCATTTT. Translating gives CASSADRNQPQHF. The whole variable domain, filled in from reference TRBV5-1 and TRBJ1-5, reads KAGVTQTPRYLIKTRGQQVTLSCSPISGHRSVSWYQQTPGQGLQFLFEYFSETQRNKGNFPGRFSGRQFSNSRSEMNVSTLELGDSALYLCASSADRNQPQHFGDGTRLSIL.

This chain joins TRBV7-8 and TRBJ2-3; no clear D. Per the germline V gene, CDR1 is SGHVS and CDR2 is FQNEAQ. The V and J ends lost 4 bases and 9 bases respectively, with 14 bases between them. This CDR3 comprises 13 residues. CDR3 nucleotide sequence: TGTGCCAGCAGCTCTCTAGAGGTGAAAACGCAGTATTTT. Translated: CASSSLEVKTQYF.

The rearrangement links TRBV5-5 to TRBJ2-7; tentatively, D is TRBD2 (5 bases). Germline V gives CDR1 SGHKS, CDR2 YYEKEE (reference sequence). CDR3 length equals 12 residues. V lost 0 bases and J 10 bases, leaving 11 bases between the germline ends. Written as DNA, the CDR3 is TGTGCCAGCAGCTTGGCGGCGGGCGCTCAGTACTTC. It codes for CASSLAAGAQYF.

The chain carries TRBV4-2 and TRBJ1-1, with D hard to call. The V end lost 0 bases, the J end lost 1 base, and 12 bases lay between the germline ends. The CDR3 runs 16 residues. Germline V lookup: CDR1 LGHNA, CDR2 YNFKEQ. The CDR3 nucleotides are TGTGCCAGCAGCCAAGAGATTCGGCGGGGGAACACTGAAGCTTTCTTT. Protein product: CASSQEIRRGNTEAFF.

The V and J genes are TRBV7-9 and TRBJ1-2; no reliable D call. The germline V and J ends were trimmed by 2 bases and 4 bases, with 14 bases remaining between them. CDR1 and CDR2 (germline): SEHNR, FQNEAQ (reference sequence). This CDR3 has 15 residues. CDR3 in amino acids: CASSLTYLGSYGYTF. Written as DNA, the CDR3 is TGTGCCAGCAGCTTAACGTATCTGGGCAGCTATGGCTACACCTTC.

This clone was detected only a few times. This chain connects TRBV7-9 to TRBJ1-1; D is unclear. Germline assignment: CDR1 SEHNR and CDR2 FQNEAQ (reference sequence). The CDR3 sequence is 12 residues long. With 2 bases removed from V and 4 bases from J, the gap between germline ends came to 5 bases. CDR3 sequence: CASSLWSTEAFF. Here the CDR3 DNA reads TGTGCCAGCAGCTTATGGAGCACTGAAGCTTTCTTT.

The V call is TRBV20-1, the J call TRBJ2-5; D is unresolved. The CDR3 contains 9 residues. V lost 7 bases and J 4 bases, leaving 4 bases between the germline ends. Germline CDR1 DFQATT, CDR2 SNEGSKA (reference sequence). The CDR3 reads CSGGETQYF. CDR3 nucleotides: TGCAGTGGCGGAGAGACCCAGTACTTC.

The chain carries TRBV7-9 and TRBJ2-2, with a tentative D call TRBD2 (5 bases). From germline, CDR1 is SEHNR and CDR2 FQNEAQ (reference sequence). V lost 2 bases to trimming and J lost 7 bases, with 14 bases between them. The CDR3 has 15 residues. CDR3: CASSLFGERNGELFF. CDR3 DNA sequence: TGTGCCAGCAGCTTATTTGGGGAGAGGAACGGGGAGCTGTTTTTT.

The chain employs TRBV7-8 and TRBJ1-2; possibly TRBD1 for D (5 bases). The CDR3 covers 12 residues. CDR1 is SGHVS, CDR2 FQNEAQ, per germline. V was clipped by 5 bases and J by 7 bases, with 11 bases between them. The DNA of the CDR3 is TGTGCCAGCAGCCCCAGGGTTCCTGGCTACACCTTC. Amino acids: CASSPRVPGYTF.

CDR3 in amino acids: CASSPRQGISGNTIYF. The CDR3 bases are TGCGCCAGCAGCCCCCGACAGGGTATTTCGGGAAACACCATATATTTT. The chain carries TRBV4-3 and TRBJ1-3, with 7 bases lining up with TRBD1. Germline assignment: CDR1 LGHNA and CDR2 YSLEER. This CDR3 has 16 residues. V was clipped by 4 bases and J by 4 bases; unmatched bases: 10.

V is TRBV6-5 and J is TRBJ1-6, with 10 bases that match TRBD1. This CDR3 spans 15 amino acids. Germline trimming cut 4 bases from V and 7 bases from J; bases unmatched to any gene: 4. Germline V gene data show CDR1 as MNHEY and CDR2 as SVGAGI. CDR3 region: CASSSGTGANSPLHF. The CDR3 coding sequence is TGTGCCAGCAGTTCCGGGACAGGGGCAAATTCACCCCTCCACTTT.

The chain links TRBV5-4 to TRBJ2-1; 8 nucleotides align to TRBD2. The germline V gene encodes CDR1 SGHNT and CDR2 YYREEE (reference sequence). V was clipped by 0 bases and J by 8 bases; unmatched bases: 7. This CDR3 has 15 residues. CDR3 sequence (DNA): TGTGCCAGCAGCTTGGATCCGGGAGGGCCGGATGAGCAGTTCTTC. It translates to CASSLDPGGPDEQFF.

The V gene is TRBV7-9, the J gene TRBJ2-1; weak D call: TRBD1 (5 bases). The germline gives CDR1 SEHNR, CDR2 FQNEAQ (reference sequence). Trimming removed 4 bases at V and 6 bases at J, with 7 bases between. This CDR3 is 12 amino acids long. The CDR3 DNA is TGTGCCAGCAGCTGGCAGGGCAATGAGCAGTTCTTC. Translated, it gives CASSWQGNEQFF.

This rearrangement joins TRBV7-2 to TRBJ1-2; TRBD1 might be the D (5 bases). Trimming cost V 1 base and J 4 bases, with 10 bases left between them. The CDR3 extends over 14 amino acids. Germline CDR1 is SGHTA and CDR2 is FQGNSA. The CDR3 DNA reads TGTGCCAGCAGCTTAGGATTAACAGGCTATGGCTACACCTTC. Translation: CASSLGLTGYGYTF.

The J gene is TRBJ2-1, the V gene TRBV9; D gene uncertain. The V gene's germline CDR1 is SGDLS and CDR2 YYNGEE. The CDR3 contains 15 residues. The V gene lost 3 bases and the J gene lost 4 bases, with 14 bases spanning the gap. CDR3 region: CASSAVERRYNEQFF. CDR3 bases: TGTGCCAGCAGCGCCGTCGAGAGGCGGTACAATGAGCAGTTCTTC.

This clone was seen a few times. V gene TRBV21-1 combines with J gene TRBJ2-1; the tabulated D call, TRBD1, remains unverified against the DNA. TRBV21-1 is a pseudogene segment. The CDR3 consists of 16 residues. This CDR3 reads CASSKDPGAQNNEQFF. For the CDR3, the DNA is TGTGCCAGCAGCAAAGACCCAGGGGCTCAGAACAATGAGCAGTTCTTC.

The sample holds a few counts of this clone. The chain is built from TRBV15 and TRBJ2-5; TRBD1 agrees at 7 bases. The CDR3 extends over 15 amino acids. V trimming: 7 bases; J trimming: 0 bases; junction bases outside the gene matches: 8. Germline V gives CDR1 LNHNV, CDR2 YYDKDF (reference sequence). For the CDR3, the DNA is TGTGCCACCAACCCCGGGACAGTGTACCAAGAGACCCAGTACTTC. Residues: CATNPGTVYQETQYF.

This clone turned up a few times. The CDR3 protein is CASSPRLDYEQYF. The CDR3, as DNA: TGTGCCAGCTCACCGAGGCTTGACTACGAGCAGTACTTC. The chain links TRBV18 to TRBJ2-7; no firm D call. The V gene lost 3 bases and the J gene lost 3 bases, with 9 bases spanning the gap. CDR3 length equals 13 residues. Germline lookup yields CDR1 KGHSH and CDR2 LQKENI.